The rows below give T cell receptor beta chains drawn from one sample of a study of T cells in Graves' hyperthyroidism and ophthalmopathy. TCRdb fed the multiplex PCR reads into MiXCR, producing one record per CDR3 protein. The sample lists about 640,000 distinct CDR3 sequences; 13% to 15% were seen once. The sample comprised blood. The receptor set was obtained from a woman aged 50 to 60 with Graves' ophthalmopathy. Both conserved end residues are part of each CDR3. The D gene is left open where the match is weak. Clone size is stated in some rows and not others, as once, few, many or a class when expanded.

CATSEPGQGSNGELFF	TGTGCCACCAGTGAGCCGGGACAGGGGTCCAACGGGGAGCTGTTTTTT	TRBD1	-	TRBV24-1	TRBJ2-2
CASSPPGRAGDTQYF	TGTGCCAGCAGCCCGCCGGGAAGGGCCGGAGATACGCAGTATTTT	-	many	TRBV7-8	TRBJ2-3
CASSPLRRPIDQRNTGELFF	TGTGCCAGCAGCCCCCTCCGGAGACCGATCGATCAAAGAAACACCGGGGAGCTGTTTTTT	-	few	TRBV7-6	TRBJ2-2
CASKGRDRLTGELFF	TGTGCCAGTAAGGGTCGGGACAGACTAACCGGGGAGCTGTTTTTT	TRBD1	few	TRBV19	TRBJ2-2
CATSRDPTRDEGELFF	TGTGCCACCAGCAGAGATCCCACTCGTGATGAAGGGGAGCTGTTTTTT	-	-	TRBV15	TRBJ2-2
CSATRSFRGRSEKLFF	TGCAGTGCTACCCGATCTTTCAGGGGGCGTAGTGAAAAACTGTTTTTT	TRBD1	many	TRBV20-1	TRBJ1-4
CAIRIYDLAGATYEQYF	TGTGCCATCAGGATCTATGATCTAGCGGGAGCAACCTACGAGCAGTACTTC	TRBD2	-	TRBV10-3	TRBJ2-7
CASRTLAGGYYEQYF	TGTGCCAGCAGAACACTAGCGGGAGGTTACTACGAGCAGTACTTC	TRBD2	many	TRBV6-1	TRBJ2-7
CATSRNEDRPLYEQYF	TGTGCCACCAGCAGAAACGAGGACAGGCCGCTCTACGAGCAGTACTTC	TRBD1	many	TRBV15	TRBJ2-7
CSVDGTGVNYGYTF	TGCAGCGTAGACGGGACAGGGGTTAACTATGGCTACACCTTC	TRBD1	few	TRBV29-1	TRBJ1-2
CSASLGGPGNTIYF	TGCAGTGCTAGTCTCGGGGGCCCTGGAAACACCATATATTTT	-	-	TRBV20-1	TRBJ1-3
CASSLYVGGGDTQYF	TGTGCCAGCAGCTTATATGTGGGAGGCGGAGATACGCAGTATTTT	-	many	TRBV7-9	TRBJ2-3
CASNEDGGSGNTIYF	TGTGCCAGCAATGAGGACGGCGGCTCTGGAAACACCATATATTTT	-	few	TRBV28	TRBJ1-3
CASSLDPGSYNEQSF	TGTGCCAGCAGCTTGGATCCAGGCAGCTACAATGAGCAGTCCTTC	-	-	TRBV5-6	TRBJ2-1
CASSQLGTDTQYF	TGTGCCAGCAGCCAACTAGGGACAGATACGCAGTATTTT	-	-	TRBV6-1	TRBJ2-3
CASSLALGGARELFF	TGTGCCAGCAGCTTGGCTCTTGGCGGCGCCAGGGAGCTGTTTTTT	-	-	TRBV5-5	TRBJ2-2
CAGSVSGTGPYEQYF	TGTGCCGGCAGTGTTTCCGGGACAGGCCCCTACGAGCAGTACTTC	TRBD1	-	TRBV28	TRBJ2-7
CASSPLLNTEAFF	TGTGCCAGCAGTCCCCTTCTAAACACTGAAGCTTTCTTT	-	many	TRBV12-3/TRBV12-4	TRBJ1-1
CASSPQAGASRHDGYTF	TGTGCCAGCAGCCCCCAAGCGGGGGCGAGCCGGCATGATGGCTACACCTTC	-	few	TRBV5-4	TRBJ1-2
CASSPRASGSSYNEQFF	TGCGCCAGCAGCCCGCGGGCTAGCGGGAGCTCCTACAATGAGCAGTTCTTC	TRBD2	many	TRBV5-1	TRBJ2-1
CASSSVYSQETQYF	TGTGCCAGCAGCTCTGTATATAGTCAAGAGACCCAGTACTTC	-	once	TRBV7-2	TRBJ2-5
CASSLNRGSNQPQHF	TGTGCCAGCAGTCTAAACAGGGGTAGCAATCAGCCCCAGCATTTT	TRBD1	few	TRBV7-2	TRBJ1-5
CASSHRLAGDSTDTQYF	TGTGCCAGCAGCCATCGACTAGCGGGGGATAGCACAGATACGCAGTATTTT	TRBD2	few	TRBV6-2/TRBV6-3	TRBJ2-3
CASSPQGTSGANVLTF	TGTGCCAGCAGTCCACAAGGGACCTCTGGGGCCAACGTCCTGACTTTC	-	-	TRBV6-1	TRBJ2-6
CSVTDIYEQYF	TGCAGCGTTACAGACATCTACGAGCAGTACTTC	-	-	TRBV29-1	TRBJ2-7
CASSTGWGLAVAKNIQYF	TGTGCCAGCAGTACAGGGTGGGGGCTAGCGGTAGCCAAAAACATTCAGTACTTC	-	-	TRBV6-2/TRBV6-3	TRBJ2-4
CATRGVMNTEAFF	TGTGCCACCAGAGGAGTTATGAACACTGAAGCTTTCTTT	-	few	TRBV24-1	TRBJ1-1
CAWRDYRSGELFF	TGTGCCTGGAGAGACTACAGGTCCGGGGAGCTGTTTTTT	-	many	TRBV30	TRBJ2-2
CAISRTDSDQPQHF	TGTGCCATCAGTCGGACAGACTCTGATCAGCCCCAGCATTTT	-	few	TRBV10-3	TRBJ1-5
CASRPVFKPRGGTGELFF	TGTGCCAGCAGACCAGTTTTTAAACCTAGGGGGGGTACCGGGGAGCTGTTTTTT	-	few	TRBV12-3/TRBV12-4	TRBJ2-2
CASGLAPLQTGELFF	TGTGCTAGTGGTTTGGCCCCCCTCCAGACCGGGGAGCTGTTTTTT	-	-	TRBV12-5	TRBJ2-2
CASSPPTAGSYNEQFF	TGTGCCAGCTCACCACCCACAGCGGGATCCTACAATGAGCAGTTCTTC	TRBD2	many	TRBV18	TRBJ2-1
CSAKSGLAALNEQFF	TGCAGTGCAAAATCGGGACTAGCGGCGCTTAATGAGCAGTTCTTC	TRBD2	once	TRBV20-1	TRBJ2-1
CSAREGGGTYEQYF	TGCAGTGCTAGAGAGGGGGGAGGGACCTACGAGCAGTACTTC	TRBD2	many	TRBV20-1	TRBJ2-7
CASSQYLAGGPEKYTDTQYF	TGCGCCAGCAGCCAGTACTTAGCGGGAGGGCCTGAAAAATACACAGATACGCAGTATTTT	TRBD2	-	TRBV4-3	TRBJ2-3
CASSYGPGTDTQYF	TGTGCCAGCAGTTACGGGCCTGGCACAGATACGCAGTATTTT	-	few	TRBV6-2/TRBV6-3	TRBJ2-3
CASSQGQGEETQYF	TGTGCCAGCAGCCAAGGACAGGGGGAAGAGACCCAGTACTTC	TRBD1	many	TRBV4-2	TRBJ2-5
CSAWTSGRVQETQYF	TGCAGTGCCTGGACTAGCGGGAGGGTTCAGGAGACCCAGTACTTC	TRBD2	-	TRBV20-1	TRBJ2-5
CASSSNRGLVYEQYF	TGTGCCAGCAGCTCAAACAGGGGGCTTGTCTACGAGCAGTACTTC	TRBD1	many	TRBV11-2	TRBJ2-7
CASSLYREQETQYF	TGTGCCAGCAGCTTGTACAGAGAACAAGAGACCCAGTACTTC	-	-	TRBV5-4	TRBJ2-5
CAWRGLYEQYF	TGTGCCTGGAGGGGACTCTACGAGCAGTACTTC	-	many	TRBV30	TRBJ2-7